This T cell receptor (beta chain) was sequenced for a study of blood T cell repertoires in COVID-19 (dated by TCRdb to 2018 to 2021). Regarding the complete study: Samples from collaborators originated in the United States, Italy and Spain and spanned both the acute and convalescent phases of COVID-19. Where HLA class I and class II types were available, the types were taken from metadata supplied by the sample provider, not from assay-based typing. Subjects who had been exposed to COVID-19, were actively infected with it, or had recovered from it provided the deeply sampled blood TCRbeta repertoires that made up the dataset. Samples came from the ongoing ImmuneRACE study (first 160 participants) plus 1,254 subjects from 6 global collaborators. The repertoires were released in a freely available public database intended as a resource for research on the immune response to SARS-CoV-2. The material from the prospective study consisted of cDNA or gDNA derived from T cells, B-cell-depleted T cells, or PBMCs. The sample metadata nearly always contained a de-identified subject ID, COVID-19 status, age in years and sex. What the authors observed across the whole study: The quantity of clinical and demographic metadata differed by source and by participant and was supplied without curation.

The immunoSEQ Assay, a bias-controlled multiplex PCR, was used to amplify TCRbeta CDR3 regions from genomic DNA. On the study's bioinformatics: Within the assay, amplification of reference gene primers was used to estimate how many nucleated cells each sample contained. To quantify the absolute abundance of each unique TCRbeta CDR3 rearrangement, sequence reads were collapsed and filtered. For each sample, productive Simpson clonality was calculated as the square root of Simpson's diversity index across productive rearrangements. TCRdb took this table from immuneACCESS and kept in-frame rearrangements with V and J called. Such tables lack part of the clones; where checked against another copy, unresolved V genes explain under half of the gap, and the rest is unexplained. Clone size and V and J calls were adopted from that table, with D and trimming inferred from the DNA. This sample lists under 250,000 clones; roughly 80% were detected once. The top ten clones comprise 6% to 7% of the sample.

The junction shows trimming of 6 bases on V and 3 bases on J, plus 9 bases between the germline ends. The CDR3 spans 12 residues, from the cysteine through the phenylalanine. Only the CDR3 portion is preserved as DNA: 36 bases, with reading frame beginning at the first base. CDR1 SQVTM and CDR2 ANQGSEA were looked up in the germline V gene. The collaborating institutions used their own protocols to collect whole blood in K2EDTA tubes. For TCRbeta analysis, collaborator samples were shipped as frozen whole blood, as isolated PBMCs, or as DNA extracted from either sample type. On this clone itself: This receptor's antigen is unknown. No much larger clone exists at a distance of one base, and base qualities are not known.

The specimen was peripheral blood. The TCR sequence derives from a woman in her fifties or sixties with active or convalescent COVID-19. Recombination linked TRBV29-1 to TRBJ2-1; the D gene is perhaps TRBD1, on 6 matching bases. CDR3 loop: CSVGTIYNEQFF. The sequence in DNA is TGCAGCGTAGGGACAATCTACAATGAGCAGTTCTTC.